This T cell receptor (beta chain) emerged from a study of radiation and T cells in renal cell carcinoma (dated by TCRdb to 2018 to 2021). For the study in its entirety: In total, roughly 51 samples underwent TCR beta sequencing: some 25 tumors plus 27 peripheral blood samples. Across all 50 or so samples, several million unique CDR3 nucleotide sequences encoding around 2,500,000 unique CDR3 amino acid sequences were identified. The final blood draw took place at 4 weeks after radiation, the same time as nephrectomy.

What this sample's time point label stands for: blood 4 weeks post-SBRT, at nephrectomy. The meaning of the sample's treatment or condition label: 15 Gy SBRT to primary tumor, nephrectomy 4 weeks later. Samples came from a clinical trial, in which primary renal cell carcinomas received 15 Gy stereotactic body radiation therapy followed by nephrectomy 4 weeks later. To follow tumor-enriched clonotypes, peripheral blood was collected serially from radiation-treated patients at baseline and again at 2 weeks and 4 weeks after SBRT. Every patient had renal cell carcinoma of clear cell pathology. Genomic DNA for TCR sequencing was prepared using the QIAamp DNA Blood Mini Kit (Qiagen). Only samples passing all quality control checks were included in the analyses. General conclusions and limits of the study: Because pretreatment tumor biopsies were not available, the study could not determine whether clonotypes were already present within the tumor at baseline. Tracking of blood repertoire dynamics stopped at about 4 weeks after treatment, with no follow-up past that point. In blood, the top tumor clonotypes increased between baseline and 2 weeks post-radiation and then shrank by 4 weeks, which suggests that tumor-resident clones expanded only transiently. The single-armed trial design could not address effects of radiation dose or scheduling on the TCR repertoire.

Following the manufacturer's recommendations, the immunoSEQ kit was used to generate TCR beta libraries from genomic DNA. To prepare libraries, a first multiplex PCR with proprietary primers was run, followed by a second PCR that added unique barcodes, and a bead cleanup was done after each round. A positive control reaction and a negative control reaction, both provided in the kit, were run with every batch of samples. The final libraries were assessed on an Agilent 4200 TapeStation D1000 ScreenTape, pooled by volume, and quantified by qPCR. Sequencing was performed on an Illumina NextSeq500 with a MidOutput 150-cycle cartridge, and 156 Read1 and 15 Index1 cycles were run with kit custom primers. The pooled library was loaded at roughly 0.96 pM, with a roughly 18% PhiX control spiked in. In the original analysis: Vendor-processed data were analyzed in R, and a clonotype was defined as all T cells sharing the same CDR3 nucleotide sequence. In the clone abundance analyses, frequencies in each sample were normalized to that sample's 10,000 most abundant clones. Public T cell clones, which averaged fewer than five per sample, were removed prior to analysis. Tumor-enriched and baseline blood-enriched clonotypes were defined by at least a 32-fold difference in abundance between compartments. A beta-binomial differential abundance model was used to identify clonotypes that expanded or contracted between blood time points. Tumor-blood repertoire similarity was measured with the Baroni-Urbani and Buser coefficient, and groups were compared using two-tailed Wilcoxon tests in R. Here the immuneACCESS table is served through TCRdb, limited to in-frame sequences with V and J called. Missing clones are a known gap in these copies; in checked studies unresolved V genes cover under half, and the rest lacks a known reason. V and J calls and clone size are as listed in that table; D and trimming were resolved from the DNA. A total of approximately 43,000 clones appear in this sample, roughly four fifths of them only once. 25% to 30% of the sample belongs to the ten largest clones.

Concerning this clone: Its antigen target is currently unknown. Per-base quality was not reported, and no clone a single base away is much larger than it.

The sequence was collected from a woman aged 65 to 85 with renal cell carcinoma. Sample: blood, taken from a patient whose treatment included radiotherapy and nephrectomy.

The CDR3 protein sequence reads: CASSLVPLAATNEKLFF. The DNA sequence reads TGCGCCAGCAGCTTGGTCCCTCTAGCAGCAACTAATGAAAAACTGTTTTTT. The chain couples TRBV5-1 to TRBJ1-4, with no confidently assigned D gene. At the junction V is shortened by 0 bases and J by 0 bases, with 12 bases in between. Counted from cysteine to phenylalanine, this CDR3 has 17 amino acids. Of all the DNA, just the CDR3 is kept, 51 bases in frame from base 1. From a lookup of the germline V gene, CDR1 and CDR2 are SGHRS and YFSETQ.